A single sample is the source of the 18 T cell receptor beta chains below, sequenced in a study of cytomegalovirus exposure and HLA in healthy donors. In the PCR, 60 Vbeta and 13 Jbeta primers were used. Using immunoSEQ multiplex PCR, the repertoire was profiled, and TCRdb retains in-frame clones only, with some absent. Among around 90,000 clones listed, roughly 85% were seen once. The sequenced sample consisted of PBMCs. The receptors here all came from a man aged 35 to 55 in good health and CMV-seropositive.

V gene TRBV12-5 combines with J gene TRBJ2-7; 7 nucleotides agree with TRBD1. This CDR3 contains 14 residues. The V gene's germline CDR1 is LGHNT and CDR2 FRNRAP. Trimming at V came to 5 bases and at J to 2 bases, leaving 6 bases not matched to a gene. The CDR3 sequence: CASGLQGRAYEQYF. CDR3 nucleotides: TGTGCTAGTGGTCTACAGGGGAGAGCCTACGAGCAGTACTTC.

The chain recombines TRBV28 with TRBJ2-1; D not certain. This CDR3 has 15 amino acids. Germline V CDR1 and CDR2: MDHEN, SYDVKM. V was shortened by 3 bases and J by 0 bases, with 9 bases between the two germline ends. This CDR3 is CASSFRTFSYNEQFF. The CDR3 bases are TGTGCCAGCAGTTTCCGTACTTTCTCCTACAATGAGCAGTTCTTC.

The DNA of the CDR3 is TGTGCCAGCAGTTACTCGAGGCAGAACTATGGCTACACCTTC. Its translation is CASSYSRQNYGYTF. The V call is TRBV6-5, the J call TRBJ1-2, with unresolved D. This CDR3 region has 14 residues. Germline values: CDR1 MNHEY, CDR2 SVGAGI. Trimming left V 0 bases short and J 2 bases short, with 7 bases between.

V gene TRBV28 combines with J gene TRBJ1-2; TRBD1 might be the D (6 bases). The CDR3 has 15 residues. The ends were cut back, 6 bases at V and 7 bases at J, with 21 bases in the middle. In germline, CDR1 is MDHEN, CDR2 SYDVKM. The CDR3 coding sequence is TGTGCCAGCAGCTCGATTGGACAGCGGCCCGGTGGCTACACCTTC. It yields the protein CASSSIGQRPGGYTF.

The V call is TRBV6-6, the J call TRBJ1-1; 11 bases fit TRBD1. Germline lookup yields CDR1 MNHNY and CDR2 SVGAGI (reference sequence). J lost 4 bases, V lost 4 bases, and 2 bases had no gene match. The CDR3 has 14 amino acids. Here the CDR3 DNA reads TGTGCCAGCAGTTTCGGACAGGGGGCCACTGAAGCTTTCTTT. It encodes CASSFGQGATEAFF.

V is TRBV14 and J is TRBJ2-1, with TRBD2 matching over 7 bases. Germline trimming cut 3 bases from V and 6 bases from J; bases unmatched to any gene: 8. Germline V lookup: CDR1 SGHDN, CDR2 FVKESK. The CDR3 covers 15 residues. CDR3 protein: CASSQGGVFVNEQFF. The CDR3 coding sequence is TGTGCCAGCAGCCAGGGGGGGGTTTTCGTCAATGAGCAGTTCTTC. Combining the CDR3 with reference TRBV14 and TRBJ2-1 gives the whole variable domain EAGVTQFPSHSVIEKGQTVTLRCDPISGHDNLYWYRRVMGKEIKFLLHFVKESKQDESGMPNNRFLAERTGGTYSTLKVQPAELEDSGVYFCASSQGGVFVNEQFFGPGTRLTVL.

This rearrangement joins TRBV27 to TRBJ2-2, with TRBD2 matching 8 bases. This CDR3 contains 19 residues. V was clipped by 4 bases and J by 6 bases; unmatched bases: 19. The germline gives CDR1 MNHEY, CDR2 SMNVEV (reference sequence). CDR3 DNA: TGTGCCAGCAGTTCCACCAAAAGGACTAGCTCCCCCCCGGCCGGGGAGCTGTTTTTT. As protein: CASSSTKRTSSPPAGELFF.

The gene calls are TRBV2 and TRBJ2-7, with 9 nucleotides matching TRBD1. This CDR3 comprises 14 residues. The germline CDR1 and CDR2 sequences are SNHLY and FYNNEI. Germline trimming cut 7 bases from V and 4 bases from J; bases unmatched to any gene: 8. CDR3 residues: CASKRGQGLYEQYF. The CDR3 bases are TGTGCCAGCAAACGGGGACAGGGATTATACGAGCAGTACTTC. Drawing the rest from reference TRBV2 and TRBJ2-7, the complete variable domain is EPEVTQTPSHQVTQMGQEVILRCVPISNHLYFYWYRQILGQKVEFLVSFYNNEISEKSEIFDDQFSVERPDGSNFTLKIRSTKLEDSAMYFCASKRGQGLYEQYFGPGTRLTVT.

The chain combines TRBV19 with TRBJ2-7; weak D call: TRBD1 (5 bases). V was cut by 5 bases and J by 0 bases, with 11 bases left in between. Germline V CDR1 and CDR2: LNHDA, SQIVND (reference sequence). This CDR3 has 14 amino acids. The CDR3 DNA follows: TGTGCCAGTAGTGACAGAGTACTCTCCTACGAGCAGTACTTC. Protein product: CASSDRVLSYEQYF.

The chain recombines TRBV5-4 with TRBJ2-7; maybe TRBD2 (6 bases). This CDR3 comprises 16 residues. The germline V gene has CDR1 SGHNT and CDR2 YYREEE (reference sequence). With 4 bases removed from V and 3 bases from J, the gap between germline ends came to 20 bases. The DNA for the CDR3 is TGTGCCAGCAGCGAGGCGAGGGACTTACTTAGCTACGAGCAGTACTTC. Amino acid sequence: CASSEARDLLSYEQYF.

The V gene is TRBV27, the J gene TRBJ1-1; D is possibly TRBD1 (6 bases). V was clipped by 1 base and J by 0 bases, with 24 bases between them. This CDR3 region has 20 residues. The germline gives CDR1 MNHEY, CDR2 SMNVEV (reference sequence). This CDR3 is CASSLFPPGAPFGMNTEAFF. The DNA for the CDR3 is TGTGCCAGCAGTTTATTCCCTCCAGGGGCCCCCTTTGGCATGAACACTGAAGCTTTCTTT.

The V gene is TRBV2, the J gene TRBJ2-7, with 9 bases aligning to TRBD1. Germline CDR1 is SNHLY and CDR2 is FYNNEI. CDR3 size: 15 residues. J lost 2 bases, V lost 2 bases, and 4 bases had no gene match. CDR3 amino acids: CASSELGTGTYEQYF. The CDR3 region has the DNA TGTGCCAGCAGTGAATTGGGGACAGGGACCTACGAGCAGTACTTC.

CDR3: CASRARGEIAGARAETQYF. The CDR3 DNA sequence: TGTGCCAGCAGAGCCCGGGGTGAGATAGCGGGAGCCCGCGCGGAGACCCAGTACTTC. The chain employs TRBV11-2 and TRBJ2-5; 9 bases agree with TRBD2. This CDR3 spans 19 amino acids. The J segment lost 5 bases and the V segment lost 6 bases, leaving 22 bases of the junction unmatched. Germline assignment: CDR1 SGHAT and CDR2 FQNNGV.

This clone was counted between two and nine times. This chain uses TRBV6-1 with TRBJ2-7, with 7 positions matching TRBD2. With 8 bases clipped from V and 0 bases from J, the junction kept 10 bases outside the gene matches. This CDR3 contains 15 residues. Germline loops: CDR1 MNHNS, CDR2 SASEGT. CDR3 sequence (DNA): TGTGCCAGCCTTGGGGGGAGGGCTAGCTCCTACGAGCAGTACTTC. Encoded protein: CASLGGRASSYEQYF.

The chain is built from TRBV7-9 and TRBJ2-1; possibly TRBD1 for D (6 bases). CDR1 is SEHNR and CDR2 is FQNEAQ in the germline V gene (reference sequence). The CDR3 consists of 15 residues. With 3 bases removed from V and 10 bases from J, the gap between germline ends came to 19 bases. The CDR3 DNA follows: TGTGCCAGCAGCTTGGACTCAAGGTTCCAGGGGGAGCAGTTCTTC. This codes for CASSLDSRFQGEQFF.

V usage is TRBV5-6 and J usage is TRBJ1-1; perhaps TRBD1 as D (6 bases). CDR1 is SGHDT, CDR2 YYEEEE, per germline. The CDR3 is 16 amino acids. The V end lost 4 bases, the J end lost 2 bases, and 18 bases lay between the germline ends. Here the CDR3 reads CASSPLLKGDNTEAFF. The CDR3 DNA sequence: TGTGCCAGCAGCCCGTTGCTAAAGGGGGATAACACTGAAGCTTTCTTT.

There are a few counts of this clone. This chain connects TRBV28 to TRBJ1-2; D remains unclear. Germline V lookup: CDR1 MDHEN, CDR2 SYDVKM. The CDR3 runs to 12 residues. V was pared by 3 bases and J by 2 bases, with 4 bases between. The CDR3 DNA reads TGTGCCAGCAGTTTTAGAAACTATGGCTACACCTTC. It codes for CASSFRNYGYTF.

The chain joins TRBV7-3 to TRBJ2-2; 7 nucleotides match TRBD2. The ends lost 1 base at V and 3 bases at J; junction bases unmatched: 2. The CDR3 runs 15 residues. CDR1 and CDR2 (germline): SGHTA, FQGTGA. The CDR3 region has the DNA TGTGCCAGCAGCTTAAGCGGGAGCGACACCGGGGAGCTGTTTTTT. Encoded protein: CASSLSGSDTGELFF.